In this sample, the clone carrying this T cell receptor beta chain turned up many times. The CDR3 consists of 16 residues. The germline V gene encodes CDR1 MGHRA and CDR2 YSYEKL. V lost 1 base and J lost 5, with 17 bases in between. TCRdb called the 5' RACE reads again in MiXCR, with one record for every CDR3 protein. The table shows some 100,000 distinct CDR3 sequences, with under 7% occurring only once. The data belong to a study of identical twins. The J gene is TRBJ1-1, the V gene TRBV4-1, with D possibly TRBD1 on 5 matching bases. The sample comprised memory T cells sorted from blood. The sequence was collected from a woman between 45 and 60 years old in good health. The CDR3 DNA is TGCGCCAGCAGCCAAGTTCCTGGGACGGCGGCAACTGAAGCTTTCTTT. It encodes CASSQVPGTAATEAFF.